This TCR beta chain emerged from a study of a mutant IDH1 vaccine in newly diagnosed glioma. The time point: baseline, week 1 (first vaccination visit). Specified treatment: pre-vaccination baseline after standard-of-care therapy. Trimming removed 4 bases at V and 0 bases at J, with 13 bases between. Germline values: CDR1 MNHEY, CDR2 SMNVEV (reference sequence). The CDR3 contains 17 residues. With respect to this clone: The antigen remains unidentified.

Study-level results: Vaccine-induced immune responses were detected in over 90% of patients.

Produced via immunoSEQ multiplex PCR; TCRdb's table is partial and in-frame only. This sample has tens of thousands of clones; about four fifths occur once, and the top ten carry approximately 7.4%. The TCR sequence derives from a woman aged 45 to 65 with glioma. Sample: PBMCs, taken from a glioma patient treated with radiotherapy, temozolomide or both. This chain links TRBV27 with TRBJ1-6, with D uncertain. The CDR3 sequence is CASSSLQQSSYNSPLHF. CDR3 DNA sequence: TGTGCCAGCAGTTCCCTACAGCAAAGCTCCTATAATTCACCCCTCCACTTT.